This TCR beta chain was profiled in a study of cytomegalovirus exposure and HLA in healthy donors. Study outcomes and limitations: Most observed TCR sequences were rare, whereas some public TCRs were detected in many donors. Researchers counted roughly 160 TCR beta chains as cytomegalovirus-associated.

TCRdb keeps only in-frame clones here, not all; method: immunoSEQ multiplex PCR. The table includes approximately 220,000 clones, 90% to 95% detected once. CDR1 SGHRS and CDR2 YFSETQ come from the germline V gene. The CDR3 runs 14 residues. V lost 5 bases and J 8 bases, leaving 17 bases between the germline ends. The donors belonged to the approximately 110-subject validation cohort, separate from the roughly 670-subject first cohort. In the case of this clone: The antigen remains unidentified.

Sequenced: PBMCs. The chain recombines TRBV5-1 with TRBJ1-5; maybe TRBD1 (5 bases). The TCR was taken from a woman aged 18-30 years in good health and CMV-seronegative. The CDR3 loop reads CASSLGGAGEPQHF. CDR3 DNA sequence: TGCGCCAGCAGTCTCGGAGGGGCTGGGGAGCCCCAGCATTTT.